This is a list of T cell receptor beta chains from one sample in a study of Graves' ophthalmopathy and Graves' hyperthyroidism. MiXCR, run by TCRdb on the multiplex PCR reads, gives a single entry per CDR3 protein. This table has fewer than 650,000 distinct CDR3 sequences, over 20% appearing once. The sequenced sample consisted of peripheral blood. All receptors derive from a woman under 30 with stable Graves' hyperthyroidism. Some clones in this sample may be carry-over from other donors' samples. CDR3s include the opening cysteine and the closing phenylalanine or tryptophan. D genes are given only for firm matches. Size is omitted from some rows. Given values are once, few, many or a class for expanded clones.

many	14	TRBV6-1	TRBJ1-1	NA	TGTGCCAGCAGCCGCCCGACAGGGAACACTGAAGCTTTCTTT	CASSRPTGNTEAFF
many	15	TRBV7-9	TRBJ1-2	TRBD1	TGTGCCAGCAGCTTAGTTGCGACAGGGATCTATGGCTACACCTTC	CASSLVATGIYGYTF
NA	17	TRBV11-1	TRBJ1-2	TRBD1	TGTGCCAGCAGCTTAGCACCGGGACAGCAGAAGGACTATGGCTACACCTTC	CASSLAPGQQKDYGYTF
few	13	TRBV12-5	TRBJ1-2	NA	TGTGCTAGTGGTTTGGCCCCAGGGTTTGGCTACACCTTC	CASGLAPGFGYTF
many	11	TRBV20-1	TRBJ1-5	NA	TGCAGTGCATCGGGGGGCGAGCCCCAGCATTTT	CSASGGEPQHF
NA	14	TRBV7-3	TRBJ1-1	NA	TGTGCCAGCATGCCCCAACAGGGGAACACTGAAGCTTTCTTT	CASMPQQGNTEAFF
NA	18	TRBV11-2	TRBJ2-3	NA	TGTGCCAGCAGCTTGTGGGGGCGAGCGGCGGGGACCACAGATACGCAGTATTTT	CASSLWGRAAGTTDTQYF
NA	13	TRBV19	TRBJ1-6	NA	TGTGCCAGTAGCTCGACAGCCAATTCACCCCTCCACTTT	CASSSTANSPLHF
NA	15	TRBV7-3	TRBJ2-1	NA	TGTGCCAGCAGCTTAACGGGAGTTGGGTACCATGAGCAGTTCTTC	CASSLTGVGYHEQFF
many	15	TRBV5-1	TRBJ2-7	TRBD2	TGCGCCAGCAGCTTGACTAGCGGGACGCTCTACGAGCAGTACTTC	CASSLTSGTLYEQYF
few	17	TRBV29-1	TRBJ2-7	NA	TGCAGCGTAGTCACAGGGTTGGGTCGGGCCTTTTCCTACGAGCAGTACTTC	CSVVTGLGRAFSYEQYF
many	17	TRBV15	TRBJ1-1	NA	TGTGCCACCAGCAGAGACTTGTGGGGAGGGGGGGACACTGAAGCTTTCTTT	CATSRDLWGGGDTEAFF
NA	15	TRBV3-1	TRBJ1-5	TRBD1	TGTGCCAGCAGCCATGGGACAGGGGTAAATCAGCCCCAGCATTTT	CASSHGTGVNQPQHF
NA	17	TRBV12-3/TRBV12-4	TRBJ1-5	NA	TGTGCCAGCAGTCCCAGTCTCGGCAGGGGCGAAGAACAGCCCCAGCATTTT	CASSPSLGRGEEQPQHF
NA	14	TRBV27	TRBJ2-7	NA	TGTGCCAGCAGTTTCTCGGCTAGCCGCTACGAGCAGTACTTC	CASSFSASRYEQYF
many	14	TRBV5-1	TRBJ1-1	TRBD1	TGCGCCAGCAGCTCGACCGGGACAGGTGATAAAGCTTTCTTT	CASSSTGTGDKAFF
few	15	TRBV7-8	TRBJ2-7	NA	TGTGCCAGCAGCTTTTTCCCGGAGCGGGCCTACGAGCAGTACTTC	CASSFFPERAYEQYF
NA	18	TRBV30	TRBJ2-7	NA	TGTGCCTGGAGTCCCTATGTAGGGGAGCCACTAGGGCGCTACGAGCAGTACTTC	CAWSPYVGEPLGRYEQYF
few	16	TRBV6-5	TRBJ2-7	NA	TGTGCCAGCAGTTACGATCCTCGGACAGACGCCTACGAGCAGTACTTC	CASSYDPRTDAYEQYF
many	16	TRBV30	TRBJ1-1	NA	TGTGCCTGGAGTGTACGGGGTGGGAGTCCGAACACTGAAGCTTTCTTT	CAWSVRGGSPNTEAFF
NA	14	TRBV11-2	TRBJ2-7	NA	TGTGCCAGCAGCCCATCTCGATGGTCCTACGAGCAGTACTTC	CASSPSRWSYEQYF
NA	14	TRBV5-5	TRBJ1-1	NA	TGTGCCAGCAGCTTGGCCCTGTTGGGGGGTGAAGCTTTCTTT	CASSLALLGGEAFF
many	11	TRBV30	TRBJ1-2	NA	TGTGCCTGGACAGGAGGAAATGGCTACACCTTC	CAWTGGNGYTF
NA	16	TRBV6-1	TRBJ2-7	TRBD2	TGTGCCAGCAGAACTAGGACTAGCGGGGCTTCCTACGAGCAGTACTTC	CASRTRTSGASYEQYF
NA	15	TRBV11-2	TRBJ1-1	TRBD1	TGTGCCAGCAGCTTAAAGCAGGGGGCGTGGACTGAAGCTTTCTTT	CASSLKQGAWTEAFF
many	13	TRBV27	TRBJ2-7	NA	TGTGCCAGCGCTACAGGGAGCTCCTACGAGCAGTACTTC	CASATGSSYEQYF
many	13	TRBV28	TRBJ2-5	NA	TGTGCCAGCAATCTAAACCTACCTCAGACCCAGTACTTC	CASNLNLPQTQYF
many	15	TRBV19	TRBJ2-7	TRBD1	TGTGCCAGTAGCCCTCAGAGGGGGCCTCACTACGAGCAGTACTTC	CASSPQRGPHYEQYF
many	14	TRBV6-2/TRBV6-3	TRBJ2-7	TRBD2	TGTGCCAGCAGTTTTACTAGCGCCTCCTACGAGCAGTACTTC	CASSFTSASYEQYF
many	14	TRBV5-5	TRBJ2-5	NA	TGTGCCAGCAGCTTGGAACGTTTACAAGAGACCCAGTACTTC	CASSLERLQETQYF
many	13	TRBV12-3/TRBV12-4	TRBJ1-2	NA	TGTGCCAGCAGTTTATCCGGCCCCTATGGCTACACCTTC	CASSLSGPYGYTF
once	14	TRBV12-3/TRBV12-4	TRBJ1-1	NA	TGTGCCAGCAGGCCGACAAGAGACTGGGCTGAAGCTTTCTTT	CASRPTRDWAEAFF
NA	17	TRBV25-1	TRBJ2-7	NA	TGTGCCAGCAGTGGCAGATCAGGACAGCTAACGTTCTACGATCAGTACTTC	CASSGRSGQLTFYDQYF
many	15	TRBV20-1	TRBJ2-7	TRBD1	TGCAGTGCTAGAGACCTCGGGACAGGGGGGGACGAGCAGTACTTC	CSARDLGTGGDEQYF
many	13	TRBV27	TRBJ2-7	NA	TGTGCCAGCAGTTTTGGGCCACTCTACGAGCAGTACTTC	CASSFGPLYEQYF